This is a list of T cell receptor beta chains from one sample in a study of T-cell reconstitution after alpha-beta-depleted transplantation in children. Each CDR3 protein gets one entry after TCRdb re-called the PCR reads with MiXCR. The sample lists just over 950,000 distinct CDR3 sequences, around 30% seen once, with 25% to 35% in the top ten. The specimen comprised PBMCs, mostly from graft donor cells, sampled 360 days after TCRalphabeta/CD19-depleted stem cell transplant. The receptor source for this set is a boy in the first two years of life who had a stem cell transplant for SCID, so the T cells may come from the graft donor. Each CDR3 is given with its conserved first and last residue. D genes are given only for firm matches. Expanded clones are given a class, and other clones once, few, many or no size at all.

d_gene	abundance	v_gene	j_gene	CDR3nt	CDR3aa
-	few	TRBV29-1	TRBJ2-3	TGCAGCGTTGAACAGGGTACGGATACGCAGTATTTT	CSVEQGTDTQYF
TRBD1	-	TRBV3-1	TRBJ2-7	TGTGCCAGCAGCCAAGGGGACAGAGGCGAGCAGTACTTC	CASSQGDRGEQYF
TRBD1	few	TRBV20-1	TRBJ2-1	TGCAGTGCTAGAGATGAGGGACAGGGGGTTGAGCAGTTCTTC	CSARDEGQGVEQFF
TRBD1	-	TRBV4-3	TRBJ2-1	TGCGCCAGCAGCCAGGAGACAGGGGGAAGATACAATGAGCAGTTCTTC	CASSQETGGRYNEQFF
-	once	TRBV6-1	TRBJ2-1	TGTGCCAGCAGCTGGGGGCCGGAAGACAATGAGCAGTTCTTC	CASSWGPEDNEQFF
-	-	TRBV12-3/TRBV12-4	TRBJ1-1	TGTGCCAGCAGACGTAGCCCAGTTGAAGCTTTCTTT	CASRRSPVEAFF
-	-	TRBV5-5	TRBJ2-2	TGTGCCAGCAGGCCTTCACTAGGCACCGGGGAGCTGTTTTTT	CASRPSLGTGELFF
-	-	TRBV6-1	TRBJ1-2	TGTGCCAGCAGTGACCCCTCCCGAGGGGTATGGGGCTACACCTTC	CASSDPSRGVWGYTF
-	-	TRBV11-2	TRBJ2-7	TGTGCCAGCAGCTTAGAGGAGAGGGGAGAGGTGCAGTACTTC	CASSLEERGEVQYF
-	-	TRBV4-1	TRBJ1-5	TGCGCCAGCAGCCAAGTAACCAATCAGCCCCAGCATTTT	CASSQVTNQPQHF
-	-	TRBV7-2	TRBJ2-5	TGTGCCAGCACTCAGGGGGGGGGGAGGACCCAGTACTTC	CASTQGGGRTQYF
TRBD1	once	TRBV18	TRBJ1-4	TGTGCCAGCACCAAAGGGACAGGGCTTGCAACTAATGAAAAACTGTTTTTT	CASTKGTGLATNEKLFF
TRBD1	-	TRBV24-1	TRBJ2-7	TGTGCCACCAGTGATCCTAAGGACAGGGGGGCCTACGAGCAGTACTTC	CATSDPKDRGAYEQYF
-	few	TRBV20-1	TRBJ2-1	TGCAGTGCTACTGGCAAAGCGTGGGGGTGGGGGGAGCAGTTCTTC	CSATGKAWGWGEQFF
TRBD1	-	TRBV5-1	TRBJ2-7	TGCGCCAGCAGCCCAGGCGGGACAGGGTTTTCCGAGCAGTACTTC	CASSPGGTGFSEQYF
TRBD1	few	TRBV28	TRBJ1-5	TGTGCCAGCAGTCCCAGGACAGGGACGCAGCCCCAGCATTTT	CASSPRTGTQPQHF
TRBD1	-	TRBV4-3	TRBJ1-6	TGCGCCAGCAGCCAAACTGACAGGGCCGGTTCACCCCTCCACTTT	CASSQTDRAGSPLHF
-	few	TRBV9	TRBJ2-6	TGTGCCAGCAGCGTAAACCGGCCCTCTGGGGCCAACGTCCTGACTTTC	CASSVNRPSGANVLTF
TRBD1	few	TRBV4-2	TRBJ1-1	TGTGCCAGCAGCCCCCTGGACAGGGAAGGCACTGAAGCTTTCTTT	CASSPLDREGTEAFF
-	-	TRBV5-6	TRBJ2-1	TGTGCCAGCAGCTGGGGGAGTCCTAATGAGCAGTTCTTC	CASSWGSPNEQFF
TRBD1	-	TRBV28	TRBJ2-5	TGTGCCAGCAGCAGACCTACAGGGGGATCGGAGACCCAGTACTTC	CASSRPTGGSETQYF
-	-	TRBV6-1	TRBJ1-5	TGTGCCAGCAGCCAAGGACACCTTAATCAGCCCCAGCATTTT	CASSQGHLNQPQHF
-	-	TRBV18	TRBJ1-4	TGTGCCAGCTCACCGTTAACGGGTGAAAAACTGTTTTTT	CASSPLTGEKLFF
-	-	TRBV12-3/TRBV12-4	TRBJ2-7	TGTGCCAGCAGCTCCTTAGGTCGGTCCTACGAGCAGTACTTC	CASSSLGRSYEQYF
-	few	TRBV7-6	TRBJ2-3	TGTGCCAGCAGCCCTTTAAGCCGGACAGATACGCAGTATTTT	CASSPLSRTDTQYF
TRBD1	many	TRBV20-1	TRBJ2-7	TGCAGTGCTAGAGGTGGGACAGGGATCTCCTACGAGCAGTACTTC	CSARGGTGISYEQYF
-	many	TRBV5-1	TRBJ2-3	TGCGCCAGCAGCTTGGCGGCCAGTCTGGTCACAGATACGCAGTATTTT	CASSLAASLVTDTQYF
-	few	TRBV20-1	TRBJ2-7	TGCAGTGCTAGGGACAAGTCAGCCTACGAGCAGTACTTC	CSARDKSAYEQYF
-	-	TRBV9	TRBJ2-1	TGTGCCAGCAGCCGAGACGGGTACTCCTACAATGAGCAGTTCTTC	CASSRDGYSYNEQFF
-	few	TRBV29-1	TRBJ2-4	TGCAGCGTCCGGAGCCGGGACGGGAAAAACATTCAGTACTTC	CSVRSRDGKNIQYF
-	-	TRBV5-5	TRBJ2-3	TGTGCCAGCAGCCTGGAGGTGTCTAGCACAGATACGCAGTATTTT	CASSLEVSSTDTQYF
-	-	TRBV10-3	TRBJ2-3	TGTGCCATCAGATCACATCCTAGCACAGATACGCAGTATTTT	CAIRSHPSTDTQYF
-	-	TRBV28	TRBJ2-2	TGTGCCAGCAGTCTCACGACTACGAACACCGGGGAGCTGTTTTTT	CASSLTTTNTGELFF
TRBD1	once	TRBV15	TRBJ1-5	TGTGCCACCAGCAGATCCCCCGACAGGGATAGCAATCAGCCCCAGCATTTT	CATSRSPDRDSNQPQHF
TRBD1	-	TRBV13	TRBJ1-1	TGTGCCAGCAGCTTGACTCCGGGACAGGTGGGGTTTGGTGGGCTGAACACTGAAGCTTTCTTT	CASSLTPGQVGFGGLNTEAFF
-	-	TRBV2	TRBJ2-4	TGTGCCAGCACCCATAGGGACGACATTCAGTACTTC	CASTHRDDIQYF
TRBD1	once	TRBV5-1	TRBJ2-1	TGCGCCAGCAGCTCGCGGTCCGGGACAGGATGGTACAATGAGCAGTTCTTC	CASSSRSGTGWYNEQFF
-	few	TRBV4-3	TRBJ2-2	TGCGCCAGCAGCCAAGCTCCACTAGCCGACACCGGGGAGCTGTTTTTT	CASSQAPLADTGELFF
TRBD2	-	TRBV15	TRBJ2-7	TGTGCCACCAGCTCCCTGGGAGGGTACGAGCAGTACTTC	CATSSLGGYEQYF
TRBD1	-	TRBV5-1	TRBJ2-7	TGCGCCAGCAGCTTGGATGGGACAGGGATCTACGAGCAGTACTTC	CASSLDGTGIYEQYF
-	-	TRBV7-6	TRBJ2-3	TGTGCCAGCAGCTTAGACCGTTGGCTTGAGAGCACAGATACGCAGTATTTT	CASSLDRWLESTDTQYF
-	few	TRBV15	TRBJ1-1	TGTGCCACCAGCAGAGATGAAGAGGTGAACACTGAAGCTTTCTTT	CATSRDEEVNTEAFF
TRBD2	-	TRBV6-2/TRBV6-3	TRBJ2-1	TGTGCCAGCGGAAGAGCCGGGACTAGTTTCGACAATGAGCAGTTCTTC	CASGRAGTSFDNEQFF
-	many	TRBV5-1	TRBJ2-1	TGCGCCAGCAGCTTGGCGGGAGGGGGCACCTACAATGAGCAGTTCTTC	CASSLAGGGTYNEQFF
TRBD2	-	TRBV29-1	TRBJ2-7	TGCAGCGTCTCTTTGGGGGGGAGAGCCTACGAGCAGTACTTC	CSVSLGGRAYEQYF
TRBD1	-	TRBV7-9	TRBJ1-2	TGTGCCAGCAGCTTAGGGGGGACAGGGAAGTACGGCTACACCTTC	CASSLGGTGKYGYTF
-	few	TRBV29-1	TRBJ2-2	TGCAGTGATAGGACACGATACACCGGGGAGCTGTTTTTT	CSDRTRYTGELFF